One and the same sample provided the 32 T cell receptor beta chains below, sequenced in a study of PD-1 blockade in classical Hodgkin lymphoma. This table comes from immunoSEQ multiplex PCR, and its TCRdb copy is limited to in-frame clones, with some not included. This table has 3,000 to 4,500 clones, over 60% appearing once. Time point indicated: cycle 4 day 1 (C4D1), after 5 to 7 weeks of nivolumab. Each patient relapsed following autologous stem cell transplantation, and prior brentuximab vedotin exposure differed. Magnetic negative selection of thawed PBMCs yielded the CD8+ T cells. The sample here was CD8+ T cells from blood, taken before the fourth cycle of nivolumab. The source of these receptors is a human donor with classical Hodgkin lymphoma.

This clone showed up just once. V gene TRBV28 combines with J gene TRBJ1-2; D not certain. The CDR3 is 16 residues long. The germline V gene has CDR1 MDHEN and CDR2 SYDVKM. V lost 2 bases to trimming and J lost 2 bases, with 15 bases between them. CDR3: CASSLSPPAGNYGYTF. The CDR3 DNA reads TGTGCCAGCAGTTTAAGCCCCCCCGCCGGGAACTATGGCTACACCTTC.

The chain combines TRBV6-1 with TRBJ2-7, with 8 bases lining up with TRBD1. V shed 3 bases, J shed 8 bases, and the junction held 9 bases outside the gene matches. The CDR3 sequence is 14 residues long. Germline loops: CDR1 MNHNS, CDR2 SASEGT. CDR3 sequence reads: CASSEPDRVNKQYF. For the CDR3, the DNA is TGTGCCAGCAGTGAGCCGGACAGGGTTAACAAGCAGTACTTC.

CDR3 nucleotides: TGCGCCAGCAGCCAGGTCGTGGGACTAGCGGGAATGAGCTCCTACGAGCAGTACTTC. It translates to CASSQVVGLAGMSSYEQYF. V is TRBV4-1 and J is TRBJ2-7, with 13 bases aligning to TRBD2. This CDR3 comprises 19 residues. V lost 3 bases and J lost 0; bases outside the gene matches: 11. Looked up from germline, CDR1 is MGHRA and CDR2 is YSYEKL.

The chain couples TRBV5-6 to TRBJ1-1, with D tentatively TRBD1 (6 bases). The germline V and J ends were trimmed by 4 bases and 0 bases, with 10 bases remaining between them. The CDR3 spans 14 residues. The germline CDR1 and CDR2 sequences are SGHDT and YYEEEE. In nucleotides, the CDR3 is TGTGCCAGCAGCACCGGGACACTGAACACTGAAGCTTTCTTT. It translates to CASSTGTLNTEAFF.

The count of this clone is one. This chain links TRBV21-1 with TRBJ2-7; the table gives TRBD1 as D, unverified against the DNA. TRBV21-1 counts as a pseudogene. The CDR3 contains 14 residues. CDR3 residues: CASSKKQTAYEQYV. DNA for the CDR3: TGTGCCAGCAGCAAAAAACAGACGGCCTACGAGCAGTACGTC.

V is TRBV7-9 and J is TRBJ2-7; D may be TRBD1 (6 bases). The CDR3 runs 14 residues. The V end lost 3 bases, the J end lost 9 bases, and 18 bases lay between the germline ends. The germline V gene has CDR1 SEHNR and CDR2 FQNEAQ (reference sequence). CDR3 DNA: TGTGCCAGCAGCTTGGGTACAGGGTCGGCAGGGCAGTACGTC. It codes for CASSLGTGSAGQYV.

Written as DNA, the CDR3 is TGTGCCAGCAGTTTATCGGCACCGTGGTTACTAGCGGGGATGCAAGAGACCCAGTACTTC. Protein: CASSLSAPWLLAGMQETQYF. The J gene is TRBJ2-5, the V gene TRBV27, with 10 positions matching TRBD2. This CDR3 spans 20 amino acids. Germline values: CDR1 MNHEY, CDR2 SMNVEV (reference sequence). After removal of 0 bases from V and 2 bases from J, the junction contained 15 bases not matched to a gene.

This sequence joins TRBV7-9 and TRBJ2-3; 10 bases fit TRBD2. The CDR3 length is 15 residues. Germline lookup yields CDR1 SEHNR and CDR2 FQNEAQ (reference sequence). V shed 4 bases and J 4 bases; nucleotides not matched to a gene: 5. The CDR3 DNA follows: TGTGCCAGCAGCTATCTAGCGGGAGTACCAGATACGCAGTATTTT. Its protein is CASSYLAGVPDTQYF.

As DNA, the CDR3 is TGCGCCAGCAGCCCGATCCTCCTGGGACTAAACACCGGGGAGCTGTTTTTT. It encodes CASSPILLGLNTGELFF. The chain recombines TRBV4-1 with TRBJ2-2; 7 nucleotides align to TRBD2. V dropped 4 bases and J dropped 2; count of bases not matched to a gene: 10. Germline assignment: CDR1 MGHRA and CDR2 YSYEKL. CDR3 length equals 17 residues.

In DNA, the CDR3 is TGTGCCAGCAGCTTAGCCAGGGCCCACGAGCAGTACTTC. It yields the protein CASSLARAHEQYF. V and J are TRBV7-2 and TRBJ2-7; a weak D match, TRBD1 (5 bases). V gave up 0 bases and J gave up 5 bases, with 8 bases separating them. The CDR3 totals 13 residues. CDR1 and CDR2 (germline): SGHTA, FQGNSA.

The genes are TRBV5-1 and TRBJ1-4; TRBD1 matches at 9 bases. Germline V gene lookup returns CDR1 SGHRS and CDR2 YFSETQ. V trimming: 3 bases; J trimming: 5 bases; junction bases outside the gene matches: 14. The CDR3 is 18 residues long. The CDR3 reads CASSSQTGGQFRNEKLFF. For the CDR3, the DNA is TGCGCCAGCAGCTCCCAGACAGGGGGGCAATTCCGCAATGAAAAACTGTTTTTT.

The rearrangement links TRBV6-1 to TRBJ1-1, with TRBD1 matching over 11 bases. Per germline, CDR1 MNHNS and CDR2 SASEGT. The CDR3 consists of 13 residues. The ends lost 8 bases at V and 4 bases at J; junction bases unmatched: 3. The CDR3 region has the DNA TGTGCCAGCGAGGGGACAGGGGGCACTGAAGCTTTCTTT. This sequence encodes CASEGTGGTEAFF.

J is TRBJ2-7 and V is TRBV28; 7 bases align to TRBD1. The ends lost 4 bases at V and 2 bases at J; junction bases unmatched: 5. The CDR3 length is 14 residues. Per germline, CDR1 MDHEN and CDR2 SYDVKM. CDR3 in DNA: TGTGCCAGCAGTTCAGGACAGGACCCCTACGAGCAGTACGTC. Protein: CASSSGQDPYEQYV.

The genes are TRBV27 and TRBJ2-7; TRBD2 aligns across 16 bases. Germline-derived CDR1 and CDR2 are MNHEY and SMNVEV (reference sequence). There are 14 residues in the CDR3. The CDR3 here is CASSPGLAGGRSYV. CDR3 in DNA: TGTGCCAGCAGTCCGGGACTAGCGGGGGGGCGAAGTTATGTC.

Of note for this clone: Other DNA sequences within the sample encode an identical CDR3. The rearrangement links TRBV19 to TRBJ1-1; D not resolved. V shed 3 bases and J shed 1 base, with 6 bases lying between them. The germline CDR1 and CDR2 sequences are LNHDA and SQIVND (reference sequence). The length of the CDR3 is 13 residues. The CDR3 spells CASSITANTEAFF. The CDR3 DNA reads as TGTGCCAGTAGTATTACAGCGAACACTGAAGCTTTCTTT.

This clone was seen only a few times. The chain is built from TRBV7-9 and TRBJ1-1; 10 bases fit TRBD1. The junction had 4 bases not matched to a gene; V was cut back by 5 bases and J by 4 bases. The germline V gene encodes CDR1 SEHNR and CDR2 FQNEAQ (reference sequence). This CDR3 comprises 14 residues. The CDR3 reads CASSDGTGATEAFF. The DNA of the CDR3 is TGTGCCAGCAGCGACGGGACAGGGGCCACTGAAGCTTTCTTT.

V gene TRBV25-1 combines with J gene TRBJ2-4, with D tentatively TRBD1 (6 bases). In germline, CDR1 is MGHDK, CDR2 SYGVNS. The CDR3 sequence is 16 residues long. V was shortened by 3 bases and J by 1 base, with 13 bases between the two germline ends. In DNA form, the CDR3 reads TGTGCCAGCAGTGACTTCGGGACACCTGCCAAAAACATTCAGTACTTC. Amino acids: CASSDFGTPAKNIQYF.

This sequence joins TRBV10-3 and TRBJ1-6; D is undetermined. The CDR3 loop spans 13 amino acids. The V gene's germline CDR1 is ENHRY and CDR2 SYGVKD. Trimming removed 7 bases at V and 6 bases at J, with 10 bases between. The CDR3 sequence: CAITARLNSPLHF. CDR3 nucleotide sequence: TGTGCCATCACGGCCAGACTTAATTCACCCCTCCACTTT.

The V and J genes are TRBV7-9 and TRBJ2-1; D is possibly TRBD1 (5 bases). CDR1 and CDR2 from the germline V gene are SEHNR and FQNEAQ (reference sequence). The CDR3 extends over 16 amino acids. The germline V and J ends were trimmed by 5 bases and 0 bases, with 14 bases remaining between them. The DNA for the CDR3 is TGTGCCAGCAGCCCTAAGACAGTGAGCTCCTACAATGAGCAGTTCTTC. It specifies CASSPKTVSSYNEQFF.

The chain is built from TRBV5-4 and TRBJ1-1, with D unclear. The V gene's germline CDR1 is SGHNT and CDR2 YYREEE (reference sequence). V was cut by 2 bases and J by 2 bases, with 13 bases left in between. This CDR3 is built from 15 residues. CDR3 amino acids: CASSLGVGGNTEAFF. The CDR3 DNA follows: TGTGCCAGCAGCTTAGGAGTGGGAGGAAACACTGAAGCTTTCTTT.

A note on this clone: The germline gene is not matched at one end of the junction; a read error may be the cause. The V call is TRBV7-7, the J call TRBJ2-5, with D perhaps given as TRBD1 or TRBD2 (6 bases each). The CDR3 contains 15 residues. Looked up from germline, CDR1 is SSHAT and CDR2 is FNYEAQ (reference sequence). This CDR3 reads CASSSREQGRQTQYF. The CDR3 coding sequence is TGTGCTAGCAGCTCTAGGGAGCAGGGGAGGCAGACCCAGTACTTC.

The V and J genes are TRBV7-9 and TRBJ2-2; 8 positions agree with TRBD1. The CDR3 covers 14 residues. V shed 6 bases and J 4 bases; nucleotides not matched to a gene: 4. CDR1 is SEHNR, CDR2 FQNEAQ, per germline (reference sequence). CDR3 coding DNA: TGTGCCAGCAGACCACAGGGGGGCACCGGGGAGCTGTTTTTT. It translates to CASRPQGGTGELFF.

Judged by abundance, this clone is medium-sized. The chain has TRBV19 and TRBJ2-1; 9 bases are shared with TRBD1. This CDR3 comprises 15 residues. With 7 bases clipped from V and 4 bases from J, the junction kept 8 bases outside the gene matches. Germline V gene sequence: CDR1 LNHDA, CDR2 SQIVND (reference sequence). The CDR3 region is CASTPWDRAYNEQFF. The DNA of the CDR3 is TGTGCCAGTACCCCCTGGGACAGGGCTTACAATGAGCAGTTCTTC.

The chain carries TRBV7-6 and TRBJ2-4, with D unresolved. The CDR3 consists of 17 residues. V was cut by 1 base and J by 0 bases, with 13 bases left in between. Per the germline V gene, CDR1 is SGHVS and CDR2 is FNYEAQ. This CDR3 reads CASSLGRGGIAKNIQYF. For the CDR3, the DNA is TGTGCCAGCAGCTTAGGGCGCGGTGGGATAGCCAAAAACATTCAGTACTTC.

V usage is TRBV2 and J usage is TRBJ1-2; D is undetermined. V dropped 6 bases and J dropped 5 bases, with 22 bases sitting between them. The germline CDR1 and CDR2 sequences are SNHLY and FYNNEI. The CDR3 loop spans 16 amino acids. In nucleotides, the CDR3 is TGTGCCAGCAGCTTATTGCCCTCTCTAGGCGGGTATGGCTACACCTTC. Translated, it gives CASSLLPSLGGYGYTF.

This sequence joins TRBV6-1 and TRBJ1-4, with D possibly being TRBD1 (6 bases). The CDR3 totals 14 residues. CDR1 is MNHNS and CDR2 is SASEGT in the germline V gene. V lost 6 bases and J 11 bases, leaving 19 bases between the germline ends. The CDR3 loop is CASSPVGEGVKLFF. The CDR3 DNA follows: TGTGCCAGCAGCCCCGTCGGGGAGGGGGTCAAACTGTTTTTT.

The rearrangement uses TRBV5-1 and TRBJ2-1; 8 bases are a match to TRBD2. V was pared by 0 bases and J by 2 bases, with 4 bases of the junction left unmatched. The germline gives CDR1 SGHRS, CDR2 YFSETQ. The CDR3 totals 16 residues. This CDR3 reads CASSLGGLEAYNEQFF. Here the CDR3 DNA reads TGCGCCAGCAGCTTGGGGGGACTAGAAGCCTACAATGAGCAGTTCTTC. The whole variable domain, remainder taken from reference TRBV5-1 and TRBJ2-1, is KAGVTQTPRYLIKTRGQQVTLSCSPISGHRSVSWYQQTPGQGLQFLFEYFSETQRNKGNFPGRFSGRQFSNSRSEMNVSTLELGDSALYLCASSLGGLEAYNEQFFGPGTRLTVL.

V and J are TRBV12-5 and TRBJ2-1; TRBD2 agrees at 11 bases. Losses at the gene ends were 3 bases for V and 3 bases for J; bases not matched to a gene: 7. CDR1 is LGHNT and CDR2 is FRNRAP in the germline V gene. The CDR3 spans 17 residues. CDR3 coding DNA: TGTGCTAGTGGTTTCCGACTAGCGGGACTTTACTACAATGAGCAGTTCTTC. This gives the protein CASGFRLAGLYYNEQFF.

This rearrangement joins TRBV5-4 to TRBJ2-7; 8 bases map to TRBD2. V shed 7 bases and J 4 bases; nucleotides not matched to a gene: 10. Germline V gene lookup returns CDR1 SGHNT and CDR2 YYREEE (reference sequence). This CDR3 has 14 amino acids. The CDR3 spells CASRHFGGEYEQYF. CDR3 sequence (DNA): TGTGCCAGCCGTCACTTCGGGGGGGAATACGAGCAGTACTTC.

V and J are TRBV19 and TRBJ2-5; no clear D. Germline-derived CDR1 and CDR2 are LNHDA and SQIVND (reference sequence). CDR3 length: 11 amino acids. Trimming took 9 bases from V and 5 from J, leaving 10 bases between them. Here the CDR3 DNA reads TGTGCCAGCCGTGGATCGGAGACCCAGTACTTC. Residues: CASRGSETQYF.

There are a few counts of this clone. This chain links TRBV27 with TRBJ2-7; possibly TRBD1 for D (6 bases). Germline V gives CDR1 MNHEY, CDR2 SMNVEV (reference sequence). V lost 5 bases and J 2 bases, leaving 16 bases between the germline ends. This CDR3 is 15 amino acids long. CDR3 DNA: TGTGCCAGCAGTCCCAATCCAGGGGCGCCCTACGAGCAGTACTTC. Its protein is CASSPNPGAPYEQYF.

This clone was detected once. The CDR3 spells CASSHLLLDGTDTQYF. The DNA of the CDR3 is TGCGCCAGCAGCCACTTGCTACTAGACGGGACAGATACGCAGTATTTT. V usage is TRBV4-1 and J usage is TRBJ2-3; D is possibly TRBD2 (5 bases). Per germline, CDR1 MGHRA and CDR2 YSYEKL. The CDR3 has 16 amino acids. Deletions cut 3 bases from V and 3 bases from J, with 16 bases between.